The T cell receptor beta chain under discussion was sequenced for a study of blood T cell repertoires in COVID-19. The V gene end was trimmed by 0 bases and the J gene end by 0 bases; junction bases not matched to a gene: 7. This CDR3 is built from 17 residues. Germline values: CDR1 SGHRS, CDR2 YFSETQ. The authors' processing: Amplification of reference gene primers provided the estimated nucleated cell counts. Generated by immunoSEQ multiplex PCR, the TCRdb table keeps only in-frame clones and is missing some. V, J and clone size are taken as reported in that table, and D and trimming were inferred from the DNA itself. The sample consists of roughly 250,000 clones, more than 75% of them appearing once.

The sequence derives from a man aged 40-49 years with acute or convalescent COVID-19. V is TRBV5-1 and J is TRBJ2-7; 9 bases map to TRBD1. Sample: peripheral blood. CDR3 DNA sequence: TGCGCCAGCAGCTTGGCCGGTACGACAGGGGGCTCCTACGAGCAGTACTTC. Residues: CASSLAGTTGGSYEQYF.